Below, 32 T cell receptor beta chains from the same sample are listed, as sequenced in a study of cytomegalovirus exposure and HLA in healthy donors. Vbeta (60) and Jbeta (13) primers were used in the PCR. Sequencing was performed with immunoSEQ multiplex PCR; in TCRdb, only in-frame clones are kept and a portion is missing. The sample has about 100,000 clones, around 80% seen once. Sequencing was carried out using PBMCs. The receptors here all came from a woman in her forties or fifties in good health and CMV-seropositive.

The chain couples TRBV6-5 to TRBJ1-6; maybe TRBD1 (5 bases). This CDR3 has 16 amino acids. Germline CDR1 is MNHEY and CDR2 is SVGAGI. V shed 2 bases and J shed 5 bases, with 13 bases lying between them. The CDR3 DNA sequence: TGTGCCAGCAGTTACGTTCGACAGCTTAATAATTCACCCCTCCACTTT. Its protein product is CASSYVRQLNNSPLHF.

The rearrangement joins TRBV6-1 to TRBJ1-1; D remains ambiguous. V was pared by 4 bases and J by 0 bases, with 9 bases between. Germline values: CDR1 MNHNS, CDR2 SASEGT. The CDR3 has 14 amino acids. CDR3 residues: CASSGLRLNTEAFF. As DNA, the CDR3 is TGTGCCAGCAGTGGTCTGAGATTGAACACTGAAGCTTTCTTT.

The V call is TRBV9, the J call TRBJ2-2, with D perhaps TRBD2 (6 bases). Trimming removed 7 bases at V and 3 bases at J, with 16 bases between. The germline gives CDR1 SGDLS, CDR2 YYNGEE. This CDR3 spans 15 amino acids. CDR3 coding DNA: TGTGCCAGCTCCGGCGGGGAACCGGACACCGGGGAGCTGTTTTTT. Its protein is CASSGGEPDTGELFF.

CDR3 amino acids: CAGEGQGNEQFF. The CDR3 nucleotides are TGTGCCGGGGAAGGACAGGGGAATGAGCAGTTCTTC. J is TRBJ2-1 and V is TRBV6-1; 9 bases align to TRBD1. Losses at the gene ends were 11 bases for V and 7 bases for J; bases not matched to a gene: 6. The CDR3 consists of 12 residues. CDR1 and CDR2 from the germline V gene are MNHNS and SASEGT.

This clone has a handful of counts. The rearrangement links TRBV19 to TRBJ1-2; 7 bases are a match to TRBD1. V shed 7 bases, J shed 5 bases, and the junction held 7 bases outside the gene matches. From germline, CDR1 is LNHDA and CDR2 SQIVND (reference sequence). The CDR3 is made up of 13 amino acids. CDR3 region: CASTSRTGYGYTF. CDR3 bases: TGTGCCAGTACCTCTAGGACAGGTTATGGCTACACCTTC. Complete variable domain (other parts from reference TRBV19 and TRBJ1-2): DGGITQSPKYLFRKEGQNVTLSCEQNLNHDAMYWYRQDPGQGLRLIYYSQIVNDFQKGDIAEGYSVSREKKESFPLTVTSAQKNPTAFYLCASTSRTGYGYTFGSGTRLTVV.

The gene calls are TRBV5-1 and TRBJ1-1, with unresolved D. The V end lost 5 bases, the J end lost 1 base, and 12 bases lay between the germline ends. The CDR3 spans 14 residues. Germline-derived CDR1 and CDR2 are SGHRS and YFSETQ. The CDR3 DNA sequence: TGCGCCAGCAGGGTTGGTCAACAGAACACTGAAGCTTTCTTT. Its translation is CASRVGQQNTEAFF.

The CDR3 loop reads CASSLALGANGYTF. DNA of the CDR3: TGTGCCAGCAGCTTAGCCCTGGGGGCAAATGGCTACACCTTC. The chain couples TRBV11-2 to TRBJ1-2, with D tentatively TRBD1 (6 bases). The V end lost 1 base, the J end lost 6 bases, and 12 bases lay between the germline ends. CDR3 size: 14 residues. From germline, CDR1 is SGHAT and CDR2 FQNNGV.

This clone has only a few counts. The J gene is TRBJ2-5, the V gene TRBV6-6; D is ambiguous. Germline V gene lookup returns CDR1 MNHNY and CDR2 SVGAGI (reference sequence). The CDR3 runs 12 residues. V gave up 0 bases and J gave up 5 bases, with 4 bases separating them. The CDR3 spells CASSYSSETQYF. The CDR3, as DNA: TGTGCCAGCAGTTACTCGAGTGAGACCCAGTACTTC.

This clone was seen only a few times. The CDR3 loop reads CASSQDLLGTSAEAFF. In nucleotides, the CDR3 is TGTGCCAGCAGCCAAGATCTTTTGGGCACTAGCGCTGAAGCTTTCTTT. The chain employs TRBV4-2 and TRBJ1-1; D remains unclear. This CDR3 is built from 16 residues. The germline V and J ends were trimmed by 0 bases and 6 bases, with 17 bases remaining between them. The germline V gene has CDR1 LGHNA and CDR2 YNFKEQ.

This chain joins TRBV18 and TRBJ2-1, with TRBD2 matching over 8 bases. The CDR3 spans 16 residues. V was clipped by 6 bases and J by 7 bases; unmatched bases: 14. Germline CDR1 reads KGHSH; CDR2 reads LQKENI. The CDR3: CASSYTGAGDGNEQFF. The CDR3, as DNA: TGTGCCAGCTCTTACACGGGAGCGGGAGACGGGAATGAGCAGTTCTTC.

The chain uses TRBV6-5 and TRBJ2-1; 9 nucleotides align to TRBD2. Germline lookup yields CDR1 MNHEY and CDR2 SVGAGI. V was pared by 7 bases and J by 8 bases, with 12 bases of the junction left unmatched. The CDR3 length is 15 residues. The CDR3 region is CASTPPGGGADEQFF. In nucleotides, the CDR3 is TGTGCCAGCACCCCCCCCGGCGGGGGGGCCGATGAGCAGTTCTTC.

The rearrangement joins TRBV7-9 to TRBJ2-1; D possibly corresponds to TRBD2 (6 bases). The germline V gene has CDR1 SEHNR and CDR2 FQNEAQ (reference sequence). The ends were cut back, 3 bases at V and 9 bases at J, with 9 bases in the middle. The CDR3 length is 12 residues. CDR3 sequence (DNA): TGTGCCAGCAGCTTGGGCGGGATTGAGCAGTTCTTC. Its translation is CASSLGGIEQFF.

The V and J genes are TRBV9 and TRBJ2-7, with 7 bases aligning to TRBD1. Germline values: CDR1 SGDLS, CDR2 YYNGEE. J gave up 3 bases and V 4 bases, and 10 bases lay outside the gene matches. CDR3 length: 15 amino acids. The CDR3 DNA reads TGTGCCAGCAGCACCTCGACAGGGACGGGCTACGAGCAGTACTTC. Translating it yields CASSTSTGTGYEQYF.

This chain connects TRBV27 to TRBJ2-1, with 9 positions matching TRBD2. The CDR3 consists of 14 residues. The J segment lost 4 bases and the V segment lost 6 bases, leaving 4 bases of the junction unmatched. Germline V CDR1 and CDR2: MNHEY, SMNVEV (reference sequence). The DNA for the CDR3 is TGTGCCAGCAGAGCTAGCGGGGTATACAATGAGCAGTTCTTC. This sequence encodes CASRASGVYNEQFF.

The chain links TRBV27 to TRBJ2-4; 9 bases match TRBD1. The CDR3 runs to 13 residues. Per the germline V gene, CDR1 is MNHEY and CDR2 is SMNVEV (reference sequence). V lost 6 bases and J lost 8; bases outside the gene matches: 5. CDR3 in amino acids: CASSRQGEYIQYF. Written as DNA, the CDR3 is TGTGCCAGCAGCCGACAGGGGGAATACATTCAGTACTTC.

The chain combines TRBV6-6 with TRBJ2-7, with a tentative D call TRBD1 (6 bases). The CDR3 loop spans 14 amino acids. Trimming left V 6 bases short and J 2 bases short, with 14 bases between. Germline V gives CDR1 MNHNY, CDR2 SVGAGI (reference sequence). DNA for the CDR3: TGTGCCAGCAGAAAATCCGCAGGGGCCTACGAGCAGTACTTC. It codes for CASRKSAGAYEQYF.

The chain combines TRBV7-9 with TRBJ2-2, with a weak D call TRBD2 (6 bases). In germline, CDR1 is SEHNR, CDR2 FQNEAQ (reference sequence). The CDR3 loop spans 17 amino acids. V dropped 1 base and J dropped 5 bases, with 17 bases sitting between them. In DNA form, the CDR3 reads TGTGCCAGCAGCTTAGAAGTATGGGGGGAACGGACCGGGGAGCTGTTTTTT. This encodes CASSLEVWGERTGELFF.

This chain uses TRBV11-2 with TRBJ2-7, with 9 bases matching TRBD1. There are 15 residues in the CDR3. Trimming removed 6 bases from V and 0 bases from J; junction bases left unmatched: 6. Per germline, CDR1 SGHAT and CDR2 FQNNGV. CDR3 residues: CASSSGTGSSYEQYF. As DNA, the CDR3 is TGTGCCAGCAGTTCCGGGACAGGGAGCTCCTACGAGCAGTACTTC.

The chain is built from TRBV9 and TRBJ2-5; 9 bases are a match to TRBD1. CDR3 length equals 15 residues. J was trimmed by 3 bases and V by 0 bases; bases with no gene match: 3. Germline loops: CDR1 SGDLS, CDR2 YYNGEE. This CDR3 is CASSVAGTGKETQYF. The CDR3 DNA sequence: TGTGCCAGCAGCGTAGCGGGGACAGGGAAAGAGACCCAGTACTTC.

V gene TRBV29-1 combines with J gene TRBJ2-7; D remains unclear. The CDR3 loop spans 15 amino acids. The germline V gene encodes CDR1 SQVTM and CDR2 ANQGSEA. Trimming shortened V by 5 bases and J by 9 bases, and 26 bases separated the two germline ends. CDR3 in amino acids: CSVRGALDKNQGQYF. Written as DNA, the CDR3 is TGCAGCGTTCGAGGAGCCCTGGATAAAAATCAAGGGCAGTACTTC.

Turning to this clone: Other DNA sequences in this sample translate to the same CDR3. The CDR3 nucleotides are TGCGCCAGCAGCCAAGATAAGCGGGGCTCCTACGAGCAGTACTTC. The encoded protein is CASSQDKRGSYEQYF. The chain uses TRBV4-1 and TRBJ2-7, with 7 bases matching TRBD2. The CDR3 runs to 15 residues. The V and J ends lost 0 bases and 0 bases, in that order; junction bases with no gene match: 2. CDR1 MGHRA and CDR2 YSYEKL come from the germline V gene.

The chain combines TRBV5-1 with TRBJ2-5; D unclear. The last part of the DNA fits TRBJ2-7 better; the J call may be wrong. CDR1 and CDR2 from the germline V gene are SGHRS and YFSETQ. The CDR3 contains 14 residues. The CDR3 is CASSLDDFSYEQYF. Written as DNA, the CDR3 is TGCGCCAGCAGCTTGGATGACTTCTCCTACGAGCAGTACTTC.

This sequence joins TRBV4-1 and TRBJ2-1; TRBD2 matches 10 bases. CDR1 and CDR2 (germline): MGHRA, YSYEKL. J lost 10 bases, V lost 0 bases, and 6 bases had no gene match. CDR3 size: 15 residues. CDR3 region: CASSQDRGSGREQFF. The CDR3 bases are TGCGCCAGCAGCCAAGATCGGGGTAGCGGGAGGGAGCAGTTCTTC.

This clone is a singleton in its sample. This rearrangement joins TRBV5-1 to TRBJ1-1; TRBD1 agrees at 7 bases. V gave up 4 bases and J gave up 1 base; unmatched junction bases: 10. The CDR3 spans 16 residues. Germline V gene sequence: CDR1 SGHRS, CDR2 YFSETQ. In nucleotides, the CDR3 is TGCGCCAGCAGCCCTCGGGCAGGGGGGACGAACACTGAAGCTTTCTTT. As protein: CASSPRAGGTNTEAFF.

This chain links TRBV30 with TRBJ2-2; weak D call: TRBD2 (5 bases). The V end was cut by 5 bases, the J end by 1 base, with 14 bases between. Germline V CDR1 and CDR2: GTSNPN, SVGIG (reference sequence). This CDR3 contains 15 residues. CDR3 bases: TGTGCCTGGTTGTTTCGCGGGCGGAACACCGGGGAGCTGTTTTTT. Translating it yields CAWLFRGRNTGELFF.

The V gene is TRBV27, the J gene TRBJ2-1; 7 positions agree with TRBD2. V was pared by 2 bases and J by 1 base, with 2 bases of the junction left unmatched. The CDR3 is 15 amino acids. CDR1 MNHEY and CDR2 SMNVEV come from the germline V gene (reference sequence). The CDR3 DNA reads as TGTGCCAGCAGTTTAGTACTAGCGTCCTACAATGAGCAGTTCTTC. Encoded protein: CASSLVLASYNEQFF.

This chain uses TRBV19 with TRBJ1-1; maybe TRBD1 (6 bases). The germline CDR1 and CDR2 sequences are LNHDA and SQIVND (reference sequence). The CDR3 length is 14 residues. V lost 8 bases and J 1 base, leaving 14 bases between the germline ends. The CDR3 protein is CASLDRSGNTEAFF. The CDR3 region has the DNA TGTGCCAGTCTTGACAGGTCGGGGAACACTGAAGCTTTCTTT.

This clone occurred a few times. The chain employs TRBV9 and TRBJ1-1; 7 positions agree with TRBD1. The CDR3 sequence is 14 residues long. Germline V gene lookup returns CDR1 SGDLS and CDR2 YYNGEE. Germline trimming cut 4 bases from V and 7 bases from J; bases unmatched to any gene: 10. The CDR3 here is CASSPRTGRSEAFF. CDR3 in DNA: TGTGCCAGCAGCCCCCGGACAGGCCGAAGTGAAGCTTTCTTT.

This clone was seen a single time. This chain joins TRBV6-4 and TRBJ2-3; D uncertain. V lost 6 bases, J lost 5 bases, and 15 bases lay in between. CDR1 is MRHNA, CDR2 SNTAGT, per germline. CDR3 length: 14 amino acids. The CDR3 sequence: CASSPVFAGDTQYF. The CDR3 nucleotides read TGTGCCAGCAGCCCCGTTTTTGCAGGAGATACGCAGTATTTT.

The J gene is TRBJ2-7, the V gene TRBV30; TRBD1 matches 8 bases. This CDR3 comprises 14 residues. Trimming took 3 bases from V and 6 from J; bases not matched to a gene: 10. CDR1 is GTSNPN, CDR2 SVGIG, per germline (reference sequence). The DNA for the CDR3 is TGTGCCTGGAGACCCCGGGGACAGGAGGCCGAGCAGTACTTC. This codes for CAWRPRGQEAEQYF.

The rearrangement links TRBV2 to TRBJ2-7; 9 positions agree with TRBD2. Germline assignment: CDR1 SNHLY and CDR2 FYNNEI. With 3 bases clipped from V and 7 bases from J, the junction kept 13 bases outside the gene matches. The CDR3 is 16 residues long. CDR3 in amino acids: CASSDRLVAGAREQYF. In DNA, the CDR3 is TGTGCCAGCAGTGACCGCCTGGTAGCGGGAGCGAGGGAGCAGTACTTC.

V is TRBV2 and J is TRBJ1-2, with a possible D match to TRBD1 (6 bases). The length of the CDR3 is 15 residues. Looked up from germline, CDR1 is SNHLY and CDR2 is FYNNEI. The V gene lost 5 bases and the J gene lost 2 bases, with 15 bases spanning the gap. The CDR3 sequence is CASSPGTSYNYGYTF. The CDR3 DNA reads TGTGCCAGCAGTCCTGGGACATCCTACAACTATGGCTACACCTTC.